These T cell receptor beta chains were read from a single sample in a study of T cell responses to AZD1222 COVID-19 vaccine. Method: immunoSEQ multiplex PCR; TCRdb's copy keeps in-frame clones and lacks some. The data hold fewer than 120,000 clones, with roughly 89% observed a single time. The sequencing here drew on peripheral blood, taken 28 days after the second AZD1222 dose. Receptors originate from an adult who received the AZD1222 COVID-19 vaccine. Each CDR3 is given with its conserved first and last residue. The order of the fields is J gene, V gene, CDR3 protein.

TRBJ2-7 | TRBV6-5 | CASSLDSLISYEQYF
TRBJ1-2 | TRBV5-1 | CASSSSTGTGGLYGYTF
TRBJ2-3 | TRBV29-1 | CSVERGTTSTDTQYF
TRBJ2-6 | TRBV5-1 | CASSLQGSGANVLTF
TRBJ1-2 | TRBV28 | CAIRDPSTLNYGYTF
TRBJ2-1 | TRBV3-1/TRBV3-2 | CASSTRLASEQFF
TRBJ1-3 | TRBV7-9 | CASSSTLGNTIYF
TRBJ1-1 | TRBV4-2 | CASSPLRQGTEAFF
TRBJ2-7 | TRBV27 | CATPVGGPSYEQYF
TRBJ1-4 | TRBV19 | CAVKGRGTNEKLFF
TRBJ2-2 | TRBV2 | CASHVGTRGTGELFF
TRBJ2-5 | TRBV4-1 | CASSQDGAGHQETQYF
TRBJ1-2 | TRBV5-1 | CASSLEPGYGYTF
TRBJ2-7 | TRBV11-1 | CASSLNSGSYEQYF
TRBJ1-2 | TRBV4-1 | CASSQDAKAANHYGYTF
TRBJ1-1 | TRBV11-3 | CASSLAGGTEAFF
TRBJ1-6 | TRBV27 | CASSPQGGINSPLHF
TRBJ2-7 | TRBV5-5 | CASSSLAGADEQYF
TRBJ1-6 | TRBV6-5 | CASSYSIWVASPLHF
TRBJ2-1 | TRBV6-2/TRBV6-3 | CASSYSTSGRAVDNEQFF
TRBJ2-1 | TRBV5-1 | CASPAGTGIHNEQFF
TRBJ1-4 | TRBV18 | CASSPDGLNEKLFF
TRBJ2-2 | TRBV27 | CASRELNTGELFF
TRBJ2-3 | TRBV27 | CASSPDRGRLAGGWGDTQYF
TRBJ2-7 | TRBV5-1 | CASSLAVTSGSYEQYF
TRBJ1-2 | TRBV7-9 | CASSPISRNLGGYTF
TRBJ2-6 | TRBV28 | CASSLYSSGANVLTF
TRBJ2-1 | TRBV9 | CASSPGQGYNEQFF
TRBJ2-1 | TRBV11-3 | CASDPRGGGLYNEQFF
TRBJ2-2 | TRBV29-1 | CSVEQGPGTGELFF
TRBJ1-6 | TRBV28 | CASSSIGGGNSPLHF
TRBJ1-2 | TRBV5-4 | CASSLGQGVDYGYTF
TRBJ2-7 | TRBV28 | CASSLSAGRASGEQYF
TRBJ2-3 | TRBV14 | CASSHTDTQYF
TRBJ1-3 | TRBV6-6 | CASSKQQPGNTIYF
TRBJ1-3 | TRBV6-5 | CASSRQGVNTIYF
TRBJ2-2 | TRBV7-3 | CASSPDGTGYTGELFF
TRBJ2-7 | TRBV5-1 | CASSFSGENQQYF
TRBJ2-5 | TRBV5-6 | CASSMASGGAGETQYF
TRBJ1-5 | TRBV19 | CASSGRPWLQHF
TRBJ1-1 | TRBV11-2 | CASLEWTNTEAFF
TRBJ2-1 | TRBV28 | CASSFSPGQGGDEQFF
TRBJ2-1 | TRBV4-1 | CASSQVFQRDTQNEQFF
TRBJ2-7 | TRBV27 | CASRGSGRPSYEQYF
TRBJ1-1 | TRBV5-8 | CASSWGTGGPEAFF
TRBJ2-1 | TRBV7-2 | CASSPRLQGNEQFF
TRBJ1-1 | TRBV13 | CASSSWAGSTEAFF
TRBJ2-3 | TRBV11-3 | CASSRGTSGGGTDTQYF
TRBJ2-2 | TRBV6-1 | CASSEVRAPGELFF
TRBJ1-2 | TRBV7-9 | CASSQGPYGYTF
TRBJ2-5 | TRBV5-4 | CASSSKFQETQYF
TRBJ1-3 | TRBV7-9 | CASSYRVSGNTIYF
TRBJ1-2 | TRBV24-1 | CATSRDTQNYGYTF
TRBJ2-7 | TRBV5-1 | CASSQTSGRAWAIEQYF
TRBJ2-5 | TRBV2 | CASSPRLAEETQYF
TRBJ2-1 | TRBV19 | CASTKGTSGEGNEQFF
TRBJ2-3 | TRBV12-5 | CASGLVPNTDTQYF
TRBJ1-2 | TRBV7-3 | CASSPDRNYGYTF
TRBJ2-1 | TRBV18 | CASSPPGIPNEQFF